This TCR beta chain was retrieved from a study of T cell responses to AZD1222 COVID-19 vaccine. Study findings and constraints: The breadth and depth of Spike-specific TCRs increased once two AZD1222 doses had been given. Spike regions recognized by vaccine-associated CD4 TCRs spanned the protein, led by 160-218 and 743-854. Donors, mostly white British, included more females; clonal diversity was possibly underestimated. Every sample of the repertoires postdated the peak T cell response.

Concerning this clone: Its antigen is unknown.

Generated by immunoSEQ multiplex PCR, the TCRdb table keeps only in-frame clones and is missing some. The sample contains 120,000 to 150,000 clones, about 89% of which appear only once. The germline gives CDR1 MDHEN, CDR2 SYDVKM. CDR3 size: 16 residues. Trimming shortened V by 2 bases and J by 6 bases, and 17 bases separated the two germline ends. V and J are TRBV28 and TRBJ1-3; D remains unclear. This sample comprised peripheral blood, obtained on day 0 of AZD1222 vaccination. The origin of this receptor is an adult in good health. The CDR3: CASSLGTRAGVNTIYF. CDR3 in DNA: TGTGCCAGCAGTTTAGGAACAAGGGCGGGTGTAAACACCATATATTTT.